The 20 T cell receptor beta chains below all came from one sample that was sequenced in a study of blood T cell repertoires in COVID-19. Produced via immunoSEQ multiplex PCR; TCRdb's table is partial and in-frame only. Among 55,000 to 65,000 clones listed, 65% to 85% were seen once. Sequencing was performed on peripheral blood. The receptors originated from a human donor in a cohort sampled during active COVID-19.

The sample holds a few counts of this clone. The gene calls are TRBV29-1 and TRBJ1-1; D is possibly TRBD1 (5 bases). The CDR3 extends over 14 amino acids. The germline V and J ends were trimmed by 7 bases and 0 bases, with 15 bases remaining between them. Germline lookup yields CDR1 SQVTM and CDR2 ANQGSEA. The DNA of the CDR3 is TGCAGCGCCCGACAGCCGAGAATGAACACTGAAGCTTTCTTT. This translates into CSARQPRMNTEAFF.

The count of this clone is one. This chain joins TRBV9 and TRBJ1-5; 7 bases align to TRBD1. Germline values: CDR1 SGDLS, CDR2 YYNGEE. There are 15 residues in the CDR3. Losses at the gene ends were 4 bases for V and 4 bases for J; bases not matched to a gene: 8. The DNA for the CDR3 is TGTGCCAGCAGCCTCGGGGACAGCTCGAATCAGCCCCAGCATTTT. Amino acids: CASSLGDSSNQPQHF. Drawing the rest from reference TRBV9 and TRBJ1-5, the complete variable domain is DSGVTQTPKHLITATGQRVTLRCSPRSGDLSVYWYQQSLDQGLQFLIQYYNGEERAKGNILERFSAQQFPDLHSELNLSSLELGDSALYFCASSLGDSSNQPQHFGDGTRLSIL.

The J gene is TRBJ1-3, the V gene TRBV2; TRBD1 agrees at 11 bases. The CDR3 length is 15 residues. Germline assignment: CDR1 SNHLY and CDR2 FYNNEI. The junction had 5 bases not matched to a gene; V was cut back by 6 bases and J by 4 bases. CDR3 DNA: TGTGCCAGCAGCCTGGGACAGGGGGGAGGAAACACCATATATTTT. This sequence encodes CASSLGQGGGNTIYF. The full variable domain, with the rest looked up from reference TRBV2 and TRBJ1-3, is EPEVTQTPSHQVTQMGQEVILRCVPISNHLYFYWYRQILGQKVEFLVSFYNNEISEKSEIFDDQFSVERPDGSNFTLKIRSTKLEDSAMYFCASSLGQGGGNTIYFGEGSWLTVV.

The rearrangement links TRBV6-6 to TRBJ2-6; possibly TRBD2 for D (5 bases). This CDR3 spans 12 amino acids. Trimming shortened V by 11 bases and J by 1 base, and 6 bases separated the two germline ends. Germline V gene sequence: CDR1 MNHNY, CDR2 SVGAGI (reference sequence). The DNA of the CDR3 is TGTGCCGGAGGTTCTGGGGCCAACGTCCTGACTTTC. Amino acids: CAGGSGANVLTF.

This clone appeared a few times. The chain employs TRBV2 and TRBJ2-7; no definite D call. V was trimmed by 6 bases and J by 5 bases, leaving 8 bases between them. This CDR3 is built from 11 residues. Germline CDR1 is SNHLY and CDR2 is FYNNEI. CDR3 bases: TGTGCCAGCAGCCCAAAAAACGAGCAGTACTTC. Translated, it gives CASSPKNEQYF.

The chain combines TRBV10-3 with TRBJ1-4; D is ambiguous. The germline gives CDR1 ENHRY, CDR2 SYGVKD. Deletions cut 4 bases from V and 0 bases from J, with 9 bases between. CDR3 length: 15 residues. This chain's CDR3 is CAISGGEATNEKLFF. The CDR3 nucleotides read TGTGCCATCAGTGGGGGAGAAGCAACTAATGAAAAACTGTTTTTT.

The genes are TRBV18 and TRBJ1-1; no firm D call. The CDR3 runs to 15 residues. Germline V gene sequence: CDR1 KGHSH, CDR2 LQKENI. The V and J ends lost 4 bases and 2 bases respectively, with 14 bases between them. The CDR3 region has the DNA TGTGCCAGCTCACGGTACGGGAGTCCCAACACTGAAGCTTTCTTT. Protein product: CASSRYGSPNTEAFF.

The chain employs TRBV6-6 and TRBJ1-1, with D tentatively TRBD1 (5 bases). Germline-derived CDR1 and CDR2 are MNHNY and SVGAGI (reference sequence). V dropped 10 bases and J dropped 4 bases, with 13 bases sitting between them. The CDR3 is made up of 12 amino acids. The CDR3 DNA reads TGTGCCACCTCGGGGGGGGTCACTGAAGCTTTCTTT. The encoded protein is CATSGGVTEAFF.

This clone showed up just once. This chain uses TRBV11-2 with TRBJ2-5; 9 bases agree with TRBD2. The CDR3 totals 15 residues. V gave up 2 bases and J gave up 5 bases; unmatched junction bases: 6. The germline gives CDR1 SGHAT, CDR2 FQNNGV. The CDR3 DNA reads as TGTGCCAGCAGCTTAAATAGCGGGAGTTTGGAGACCCAGTACTTC. This encodes CASSLNSGSLETQYF.

This clone appeared once. The chain carries TRBV5-5 and TRBJ1-2, with 7 bases aligning to TRBD1. This CDR3 has 17 amino acids. V was clipped by 2 bases and J by 2 bases; unmatched bases: 12. Germline V gene sequence: CDR1 SGHKS, CDR2 YYEKEE (reference sequence). In DNA form, the CDR3 reads TGTGCCAGCAGCTTTATCGCCCTGAGGACAGGCAACTATGGCTACACCTTC. It specifies CASSFIALRTGNYGYTF.

CDR3 residues: CAWSGGQPGNTIYF. The CDR3, as DNA: TGTGCCTGGTCCGGCGGACAGCCGGGAAACACCATATATTTT. The V and J genes are TRBV30 and TRBJ1-3; maybe TRBD1 (6 bases). Looked up from germline, CDR1 is GTSNPN and CDR2 is SVGIG (reference sequence). The CDR3 length is 14 residues. Trimming took 5 bases from V and 4 from J, leaving 15 bases between them. Together with reference TRBV30 and TRBJ1-3, the CDR3 gives the full variable domain: SQTIHQWPATLVQPVGSPLSLECTVEGTSNPNLYWYRQAAGRGLQLLFYSVGIGQISSEVPQNLSASRPQDRQFILSSKKLLLSDSGFYLCAWSGGQPGNTIYFGEGSWLTVV.

The rearrangement uses TRBV9 and TRBJ1-3; D possibly corresponds to TRBD1 (5 bases). The germline V gene encodes CDR1 SGDLS and CDR2 YYNGEE. V was shortened by 3 bases and J by 0 bases, with 7 bases between the two germline ends. This CDR3 is 14 amino acids long. The DNA of the CDR3 is TGTGCCAGCAGCGCCAGGGACTCTGGAAACACCATATATTTT. Amino acid sequence: CASSARDSGNTIYF.

This clone appeared a single time. The same CDR3 can be traced to other DNA sequences in this sample. The chain has TRBV28 and TRBJ2-7, with unresolved D. The CDR3 has 14 residues. V was clipped by 0 bases and J by 1 base, with 7 bases between them. Germline-derived CDR1 and CDR2 are MDHEN and SYDVKM. CDR3 residues: CASSLWASSYEQYF. The CDR3 bases are TGTGCCAGCAGTTTATGGGCCAGTTCCTACGAGCAGTACTTC.

This chain links TRBV2 with TRBJ1-6; 9 bases fit TRBD1. CDR1 and CDR2 (germline): SNHLY, FYNNEI. V was clipped by 3 bases and J by 10 bases; unmatched bases: 7. CDR3 size: 15 residues. CDR3 DNA sequence: TGTGCCAGCAGTGAGGTGGGACAGGGTTACTCACCCCTCCACTTT. Its translation: CASSEVGQGYSPLHF.

The rearrangement joins TRBV29-1 to TRBJ1-1; a possible D gene is TRBD1 (6 bases). Germline CDR1 SQVTM, CDR2 ANQGSEA. The V and J ends lost 0 bases and 5 bases respectively, with 10 bases between them. This CDR3 region has 13 residues. CDR3 bases: TGCAGCGTTGAAGACAGGGGAAAAACTGAAGCTTTCTTT. It specifies CSVEDRGKTEAFF.

This clone showed up just once. V gene TRBV3-1 (or the pseudogene TRBV3-2) combines with J gene TRBJ1-6; D uncertain. The CDR3 loop spans 16 amino acids. V lost 4 bases and J lost 8, with 18 bases in between. Germline V lookup: CDR1 LGHDT, CDR2 YNNKEL (reference sequence). Here the CDR3 DNA reads TGTGCCAGCAGCCTTACTAGGGTAGGGAGTGATTCACCCCTCCACTTT. Translation: CASSLTRVGSDSPLHF.

The chain joins TRBV4-1 to TRBJ2-7; TRBD1 matches at 9 bases. Germline loops: CDR1 MGHRA, CDR2 YSYEKL. The CDR3 is 15 amino acids. V lost 4 bases, J lost 3 bases, and 7 bases stayed unmatched. The CDR3, as DNA: TGCGCCAGCAGCCGGGGACAGGGTAAAAACTACGAGCAGTACTTC. It translates to CASSRGQGKNYEQYF.

The chain recombines TRBV4-1 with TRBJ2-7; TRBD1 aligns across 8 bases. V gave up 3 bases and J gave up 5 bases; unmatched junction bases: 9. Germline V CDR1 and CDR2: MGHRA, YSYEKL. The CDR3 loop spans 15 amino acids. CDR3 loop: CASSHPVTGDHEQYF. The CDR3 DNA reads as TGCGCCAGCAGCCATCCCGTGACAGGGGACCACGAGCAGTACTTC.

V and J are TRBV5-4 and TRBJ2-1; D might be TRBD1 (5 bases). The V gene's germline CDR1 is SGHNT and CDR2 YYREEE (reference sequence). The V and J ends lost 1 base and 7 bases respectively, with 15 bases between them. This CDR3 contains 15 residues. The CDR3 sequence is CASSLRSGSWNEQFF. In nucleotides, the CDR3 is TGTGCCAGCAGCTTGAGATCAGGGTCGTGGAATGAGCAGTTCTTC.

This clone was found many times. V gene TRBV7-8 combines with J gene TRBJ1-2, with a weak D call TRBD1 (5 bases). Trimming cost V 0 bases and J 8 bases, with 13 bases left between them. CDR1 and CDR2 (germline): SGHVS, FQNEAQ. The CDR3 consists of 14 residues. CDR3 nucleotides: TGTGCCAGCAGCTTAGCCTCAGGGCGTAAGGGCTACACCTTC. It is translated as CASSLASGRKGYTF.